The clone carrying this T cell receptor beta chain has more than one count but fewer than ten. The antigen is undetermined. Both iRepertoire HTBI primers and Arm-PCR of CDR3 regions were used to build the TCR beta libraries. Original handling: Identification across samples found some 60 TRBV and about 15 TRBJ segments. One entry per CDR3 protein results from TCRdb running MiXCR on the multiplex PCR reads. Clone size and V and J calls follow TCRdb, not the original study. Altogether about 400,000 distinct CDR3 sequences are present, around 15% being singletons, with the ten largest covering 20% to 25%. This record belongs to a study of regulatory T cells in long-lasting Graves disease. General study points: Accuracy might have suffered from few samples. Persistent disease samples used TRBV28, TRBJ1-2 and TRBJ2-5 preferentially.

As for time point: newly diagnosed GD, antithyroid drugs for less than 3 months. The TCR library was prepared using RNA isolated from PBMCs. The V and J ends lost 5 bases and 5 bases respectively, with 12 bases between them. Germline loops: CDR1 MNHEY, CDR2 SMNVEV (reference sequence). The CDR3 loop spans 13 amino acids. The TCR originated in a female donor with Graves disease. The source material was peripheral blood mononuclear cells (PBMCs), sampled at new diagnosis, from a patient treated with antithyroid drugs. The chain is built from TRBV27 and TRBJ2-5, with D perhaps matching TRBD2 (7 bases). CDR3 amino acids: CASSEGGRETQYF. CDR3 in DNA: TGTGCCAGCAGTGAGGGGGGGAGGGAGACCCAGTACTTC.